The 22 T cell receptor beta chains listed next were all sequenced from one sample in a study of T-cell reconstitution after alpha-beta-depleted transplantation in children. Preparation of the TCRbeta library was carried out with unique molecular identifiers. TCRdb independently ran MiXCR on the PCR reads; one entry per CDR3 protein. The repertoire has a few hundred thousand distinct CDR3 sequences, over 20% of them found once; the top ten carry under 45%. Sequenced material: PBMCs, taken before TCRalphabeta/CD19-depleted stem cell transplant. The receptors were sampled from a boy in the first two years of life with Wiskott-Aldrich syndrome, due to receive a stem cell transplant.

The chain links TRBV19 to TRBJ2-1, with a tentative D call TRBD1 (6 bases). This CDR3 contains 14 residues. Trimming stripped 3 bases from V and 5 bases from J, with 11 bases between. Germline V CDR1 and CDR2: LNHDA, SQIVND (reference sequence). CDR3 protein: CASSISGQHNEQFF. DNA of the CDR3: TGTGCCAGTAGTATTTCTGGACAGCACAATGAGCAGTTCTTC. Combining the CDR3 with reference TRBV19 and TRBJ2-1 gives the whole variable domain DGGITQSPKYLFRKEGQNVTLSCEQNLNHDAMYWYRQDPGQGLRLIYYSQIVNDFQKGDIAEGYSVSREKKESFPLTVTSAQKNPTAFYLCASSISGQHNEQFFGPGTRLTVL.

This clonotype has a handful of counts. The chain joins TRBV5-1 to TRBJ2-3, with D hard to call. CDR3 length: 15 residues. V shed 0 bases and J shed 2 bases, with 10 bases lying between them. Per germline, CDR1 SGHRS and CDR2 YFSETQ. This CDR3 reads CASSLAVGITDTQYF. CDR3 bases: TGCGCCAGCAGCTTGGCCGTGGGAATCACAGATACGCAGTATTTT.

This clonotype was seen only a few times. The chain has TRBV5-1 and TRBJ2-5, with TRBD2 matching 15 bases. V gave up 8 bases and J gave up 5 bases; unmatched junction bases: 16. The CDR3 consists of 18 residues. Germline V gene lookup returns CDR1 SGHRS and CDR2 YFSETQ. The CDR3 region is CASGLAGGPGGFVETQYF. The DNA for the CDR3 is TGCGCCAGTGGACTAGCGGGAGGGCCCGGGGGTTTTGTGGAGACCCAGTACTTC.

The table lists this clonotype with a few counts. This chain links TRBV5-1 with TRBJ1-2; D is possibly TRBD1 (6 bases). The germline V gene has CDR1 SGHRS and CDR2 YFSETQ. The CDR3 consists of 13 residues. The V gene lost 5 bases and the J gene lost 5 bases, with 13 bases spanning the gap. The CDR3 protein is CASRWTDKYGYTF. In nucleotides, the CDR3 is TGCGCCAGCAGGTGGACAGATAAATATGGCTACACCTTC.

This rearrangement joins TRBV9 to TRBJ2-7, with 7 bases identical to TRBD2. CDR3 length: 14 amino acids. Germline V gene lookup returns CDR1 SGDLS and CDR2 YYNGEE. Trimming took 3 bases from V and 7 from J; bases not matched to a gene: 10. CDR3 bases: TGTGCCAGCAGCGGACGGGCCCTCGGGAGGGAGCAGTACTTC. Translation gives CASSGRALGREQYF.

The chain employs TRBV20-1 and TRBJ2-7; 9 nucleotides align to TRBD2. The CDR3 runs to 13 residues. CDR1 DFQATT and CDR2 SNEGSKA come from the germline V gene (reference sequence). With 6 bases clipped from V and 4 bases from J, the junction kept 7 bases outside the gene matches. The chain's CDR3 is CSAGPSGMYEQYF. The CDR3 DNA reads as TGCAGTGCGGGACCTAGCGGGATGTACGAGCAGTACTTC.

In this sample, this clonotype turned up a few times. The chain couples TRBV20-1 to TRBJ2-1, with 10 bases identical to TRBD2. V lost 7 bases, J lost 0 bases, and 9 bases stayed unmatched. The CDR3 sequence is 16 residues long. Looked up from germline, CDR1 is DFQATT and CDR2 is SNEGSKA (reference sequence). The CDR3 is CSVIGLAVSSYNEQFF. The CDR3, as DNA: TGCAGTGTCATAGGACTAGCGGTAAGCTCCTACAATGAGCAGTTCTTC.

The genes are TRBV5-1 and TRBJ2-1; D not resolved. Trimming removed 2 bases at V and 9 bases at J, with 12 bases between. Per germline, CDR1 SGHRS and CDR2 YFSETQ. This CDR3 has 13 amino acids. CDR3 amino acids: CASSLGYSGEQFF. DNA for the CDR3: TGCGCCAGCAGCTTAGGCTACTCCGGTGAGCAGTTCTTC.

The CDR3 nucleotides read TGCAGTGCTAGAGATCCGGCTAGCGGCCAAGAGACCCAGTACTTC. Translation: CSARDPASGQETQYF. The V and J genes are TRBV20-1 and TRBJ2-5, with TRBD2 identical over 7 bases. After removal of 0 bases from V and 1 base from J, the junction contained 5 bases not matched to a gene. This CDR3 spans 15 amino acids. Germline lookup yields CDR1 DFQATT and CDR2 SNEGSKA (reference sequence).

The gene calls are TRBV27 and TRBJ2-5; D may be TRBD1 (6 bases). This CDR3 is built from 13 residues. Germline CDR1 is MNHEY and CDR2 is SMNVEV (reference sequence). Trimming pared 8 bases from V and 2 bases from J, leaving 12 bases between. As DNA, the CDR3 is TGTGCCAGCGGACGGGACAAACAAGAGACCCAGTACTTC. Translating it yields CASGRDKQETQYF.

The CDR3 spells CASSLVGGPQYQPQHF. The CDR3, as DNA: TGTGCCAGCAGTTTAGTTGGGGGCCCACAATATCAGCCCCAGCATTTT. The gene calls are TRBV28 and TRBJ1-5; maybe TRBD1 (6 bases). This CDR3 is built from 16 residues. Trimming removed 2 bases from V and 5 bases from J, with 16 bases in between. Germline CDR1 is MDHEN and CDR2 is SYDVKM.

This clonotype was counted a few times. V gene TRBV9 combines with J gene TRBJ2-3; a possible D gene is TRBD2 (6 bases). Germline loops: CDR1 SGDLS, CDR2 YYNGEE. V was pared by 1 base and J by 1 base, with 13 bases between. This CDR3 has 16 amino acids. In DNA form, the CDR3 reads TGTGCCAGCAGCGTATGGTGGGACTCCCGCACAGATACGCAGTATTTT. Amino acid sequence: CASSVWWDSRTDTQYF. Variable domain in full (rest from reference TRBV9 and TRBJ2-3): DSGVTQTPKHLITATGQRVTLRCSPRSGDLSVYWYQQSLDQGLQFLIQYYNGEERAKGNILERFSAQQFPDLHSELNLSSLELGDSALYFCASSVWWDSRTDTQYFGPGTRLTVL.

This clonotype occurred a few times. The chain has TRBV10-1 and TRBJ2-2; 9 nucleotides line up with TRBD1. In germline, CDR1 is WNHNN, CDR2 SYGVQD (reference sequence). This CDR3 contains 17 residues. The trim removed 0 bases at V and 1 base at J, leaving 3 bases unmatched. The CDR3 coding sequence is TGCGCCAGCAGTGAGTCCGTGGGACAGGGGAACACCGGGGAGCTGTTTTTT. It codes for CASSESVGQGNTGELFF.

This clonotype was recorded a few times. The rearrangement links TRBV3-1 to TRBJ2-7; 9 nucleotides align to TRBD1. The CDR3 sequence is 14 residues long. With 2 bases clipped from V and 6 bases from J, the junction kept 5 bases outside the gene matches. Germline V CDR1 and CDR2: LGHDT, YNNKEL (reference sequence). The CDR3 protein is CASSQRGQGTEQYF. CDR3 in DNA: TGTGCCAGCAGCCAAAGGGGACAGGGAACCGAGCAGTACTTC.

This chain links TRBV2 with TRBJ1-5; tentatively, D is TRBD1 (5 bases). Germline CDR1 is SNHLY and CDR2 is FYNNEI. CDR3 length: 14 residues. With 8 bases removed from V and 0 bases from J, the gap between germline ends came to 11 bases. The CDR3 loop reads CASGDRYSNQPQHF. CDR3 DNA sequence: TGTGCCAGCGGGGACCGTTATAGCAATCAGCCCCAGCATTTT.

This chain links TRBV6-1 with TRBJ1-1; 7 positions agree with TRBD1. The V and J ends lost 3 bases and 4 bases, in that order; junction bases with no gene match: 2. Germline CDR1 reads MNHNS; CDR2 reads SASEGT. The CDR3 loop spans 13 amino acids. The CDR3 bases are TGTGCCAGCAGTGAGTACAGGGGCACTGAAGCTTTCTTT. Its protein is CASSEYRGTEAFF.

This clonotype has just a few counts. V usage is TRBV20-1 and J usage is TRBJ2-5, with D tentatively TRBD1 (6 bases). The V end lost 3 bases, the J end lost 4 bases, and 18 bases lay between the germline ends. This CDR3 contains 15 residues. From germline, CDR1 is DFQATT and CDR2 SNEGSKA (reference sequence). The CDR3 reads CSASLQGFFVETQYF. The CDR3 DNA sequence: TGCAGTGCTAGCCTCCAGGGGTTCTTTGTAGAGACCCAGTACTTC.

This clonotype has more than one count but fewer than ten. This chain connects TRBV29-1 to TRBJ1-1, with TRBD1 matching 9 bases. CDR3 size: 14 residues. V lost 4 bases to trimming and J lost 6 bases; unmatched junction nucleotides: 9. Germline V CDR1 and CDR2: SQVTM, ANQGSEA. DNA of the CDR3: TGCAGCGTTGGTCCGGGACAGGGTCGCCCTGAAGCTTTCTTT. It translates to CSVGPGQGRPEAFF. Based on the CDR3 plus reference TRBV29-1 and TRBJ1-1, the full variable domain is SAVISQKPSRDICQRGTSLTIQCQVDSQVTMMFWYRQQPGQSLTLIATANQGSEATYESGFVIDKFPISRPNLTFSTLTVSNMSPEDSSIYLCSVGPGQGRPEAFFGQGTRLTVV.

The V and J genes are TRBV7-6 and TRBJ2-7; D not resolved. V was shortened by 5 bases and J by 3 bases, with 17 bases between the two germline ends. Looked up from germline, CDR1 is SGHVS and CDR2 is FNYEAQ. The CDR3 spans 15 residues. CDR3 protein: CASSPSRYRGYEQYF. The CDR3 DNA sequence: TGTGCCAGCAGCCCCTCCAGGTACCGAGGCTACGAGCAGTACTTC.

The V gene is TRBV28, the J gene TRBJ2-7; TRBD1 matches 7 bases. In germline, CDR1 is MDHEN, CDR2 SYDVKM. The length of the CDR3 is 15 residues. Trimming at V came to 2 bases and at J to 3 bases, leaving 7 bases not matched to a gene. Here the CDR3 reads CASSLRGLAHYEQYF. CDR3 in DNA: TGTGCCAGCAGTTTAAGGGGGCTAGCCCACTACGAGCAGTACTTC.

The genes are TRBV18 and TRBJ2-3, with 10 bases that match TRBD2. Looked up from germline, CDR1 is KGHSH and CDR2 is LQKENI. J lost 4 bases, V lost 2 bases, and 9 bases had no gene match. This CDR3 region has 17 residues. CDR3: CASSPALWTSGPDTQYF. In DNA, the CDR3 is TGTGCCAGCTCACCAGCCCTCTGGACTAGCGGACCAGATACGCAGTATTTT.

Many counts were recorded for this clonotype. The chain employs TRBV29-1 and TRBJ2-5, with D possibly matching TRBD1 (6 bases). Trimming took off 4 bases at V and 3 bases at J, with 15 bases between the two ends. CDR3 length: 14 amino acids. Germline V CDR1 and CDR2: SQVTM, ANQGSEA. CDR3 bases: TGCAGCGTTGCCCGTATAGGGGGTGAAGAGACCCAGTACTTC. Its translation: CSVARIGGEETQYF.